Listed here is a single T cell receptor (beta chain). The source of the sample is a study of blood T cell repertoires in COVID-19. The CDR3 is 15 amino acids. Trimming took off 1 base at V and 3 bases at J, with 9 bases between the two ends. Looked up from germline, CDR1 is MNHNS and CDR2 is SASEGT. Assay: immunoSEQ multiplex PCR; the TCRdb copy retains only in-frame clones and omits some. The repertoire holds 180,000 or so clones, with around four fifths as singletons. The clonotype was recovered from a woman aged 40-49 years with COVID-19, enrolled during active disease. The rearrangement joins TRBV6-1 to TRBJ1-4; D gene ambiguous. The source material was peripheral blood. The CDR3 protein is CASSEVGAANEKLFF. In DNA form, the CDR3 reads TGTGCCAGCAGTGAAGTGGGAGCGGCTAATGAAAAACTGTTTTTT.